This entry lists 14 T cell receptor beta chains sequenced from one sample in a study of blood T cells in healthy people across ages. It was with a sample-barcoded 5' primer and a J-beta primer mix that a second PCR of about 7 to 12 cycles was run. TCRdb reprocessed the 5' RACE reads via MiXCR and lists one record per CDR3 protein. Of around 1.5 million distinct CDR3 sequences in the sample, 30% to 35% were seen once. Sequenced sample: blood. The receptors derive from a woman in her twenties or thirties in good health.

The rearrangement uses TRBV9 and TRBJ2-7; D gene uncertain. The germline CDR1 and CDR2 sequences are SGDLS and YYNGEE. This CDR3 is built from 16 residues. V lost 3 bases and J lost 0, with 16 bases in between. The CDR3, as DNA: TGTGCCAGCAGCGCTCCTCAAGGAGAAGACTCCTACGAGCAGTACTTC. This gives the protein CASSAPQGEDSYEQYF.

The table lists this clonotype with a few counts. CDR3 DNA: TGTGCCAGCAGTTCCTATGCTGACAGGGGGCTCTCTGGAAACACCATATATTTT. Protein product: CASSSYADRGLSGNTIYF. The V and J genes are TRBV12-3 or TRBV12-4 and TRBJ1-3; 10 bases map to TRBD1. Trimming cost V 4 bases and J 0 bases; bases outside gene matches: 9. The CDR3 is 18 amino acids.

This clonotype was observed at least ten times. V is TRBV7-9 and J is TRBJ1-5; D is unresolved. V was trimmed by 3 bases and J by 0 bases, leaving 9 bases between them. Germline V gene sequence: CDR1 SEHNR, CDR2 FQNEAQ (reference sequence). The CDR3 sequence is 15 residues long. This chain's CDR3 is CASSLGDNSNQPQHF. The CDR3, as DNA: TGTGCCAGCAGCTTGGGAGATAATAGCAATCAGCCCCAGCATTTT.

Comments on this clonotype: This may arise from a read error, as a much more abundant clone is one base away. Since the CDR3 does not end with the conserved phenylalanine or tryptophan, this likely comes from a read error. The V call is TRBV29-1, the J call TRBJ1-2, with D unresolved. CDR3 length: 11 residues. The V gene lost 4 bases and the J gene lost 7 bases, with 10 bases spanning the gap. Germline values: CDR1 SQVTM, CDR2 ANQGSEA. CDR3 sequence reads: CSVADVGGYTS. CDR3 nucleotides: TGCAGCGTTGCGGATGTCGGTGGCTACACCTCC.

This clonotype was seen only a few times. The chain uses TRBV20-1 and TRBJ1-5, with D maybe TRBD1 (5 bases). Germline V CDR1 and CDR2: DFQATT, SNEGSKA (reference sequence). V shed 5 bases and J shed 5 bases, with 13 bases lying between them. The CDR3 has 13 amino acids. The CDR3 DNA follows: TGCAGTGCTCCCCGGGACGGGTATCAGCCCCAGCATTTT. Its translation is CSAPRDGYQPQHF.

J is TRBJ1-1 and V is TRBV13; 7 nucleotides align to TRBD1. With V trimmed by 4 bases and J by 4 bases, 6 bases remained unmatched. The length of the CDR3 is 14 residues. Germline values: CDR1 PRHDT, CDR2 FYEKMQ (reference sequence). CDR3 coding DNA: TGTGCCAGCAGCTATGAGGGGGCCGGCACTGAAGCTTTCTTT. It yields the protein CASSYEGAGTEAFF.

This clonotype was counted a few times. J is TRBJ1-2 and V is TRBV6-6; D gene unclear. CDR1 MNHNY and CDR2 SVGAGI come from the germline V gene (reference sequence). V lost 6 bases to trimming and J lost 6 bases, with 17 bases between them. This CDR3 is built from 14 residues. In DNA, the CDR3 is TGTGCCAGCAGCTCCCCCGGGCTTCCAAATGGCTACACCTTC. This sequence encodes CASSSPGLPNGYTF.

This clonotype appeared a few times. The chain recombines TRBV6-1 with TRBJ1-5; TRBD1 matches at 7 bases. From germline, CDR1 is MNHNS and CDR2 SASEGT. V was pared by 4 bases and J by 7 bases, with 7 bases of the junction left unmatched. The CDR3 is 14 amino acids. The chain's CDR3 is CASSGDRAGQPQHF. CDR3 bases: TGTGCCAGCAGTGGAGACAGGGCAGGACAGCCCCAGCATTTT.

With regard to this clonotype: Being one base from a much bigger clone, this may be a read error. The chain couples TRBV29-1 to TRBJ2-4; 7 bases fit TRBD1. Trimming cost V 6 bases and J 13 bases; bases outside gene matches: 9. This CDR3 is built from 11 residues. CDR1 SQVTM and CDR2 ANQGSEA come from the germline V gene. In DNA form, the CDR3 reads TGCAGCGTCGCACAGGGGTACGGGCAGTACTTC. It is translated as CSVAQGYGQYF.

This clonotype was seen only a few times. The chain employs TRBV27 and TRBJ2-7; possibly TRBD1 for D (6 bases). This CDR3 comprises 13 residues. The germline V and J ends were trimmed by 7 bases and 5 bases, with 15 bases remaining between them. The germline V gene encodes CDR1 MNHEY and CDR2 SMNVEV (reference sequence). The CDR3 nucleotides read TGTGCCAGCAAGGGGGTTATGATGGACGAGCAGTACTTC. Residues: CASKGVMMDEQYF.

This chain connects TRBV12-3 or TRBV12-4 to TRBJ2-1, with D uncertain. The CDR3 extends over 13 amino acids. The V end was cut by 7 bases, the J end by 3 bases, with 10 bases between. The CDR3 coding sequence is TGTGCCAGCAACCCACTCCACTACAATGAGCAGTTCTTC. Translated: CASNPLHYNEQFF.

In this sample, this clonotype turned up once. This chain links TRBV27 with TRBJ2-7; D is perhaps TRBD1 (5 bases). The CDR3 loop spans 16 amino acids. V was trimmed by 0 bases and J by 3 bases, leaving 15 bases between them. Germline V gene data show CDR1 as MNHEY and CDR2 as SMNVEV (reference sequence). This chain's CDR3 is CASSLSLPAGRYEQYF. The CDR3 DNA sequence: TGTGCCAGCAGTTTATCCTTGCCGGCAGGGCGCTACGAGCAGTACTTC.

V is TRBV7-9 and J is TRBJ2-1; the match to TRBD2 covers 8 bases. With 6 bases clipped from V and 12 bases from J, the junction kept 13 bases outside the gene matches. The CDR3 has 14 amino acids. From germline, CDR1 is SEHNR and CDR2 FQNEAQ (reference sequence). The CDR3 loop reads CASSSSSGHPMQFF. The CDR3 DNA reads as TGTGCCAGCAGTTCTTCTAGCGGGCACCCTATGCAGTTCTTC.

The chain recombines TRBV18 with TRBJ2-7; tentatively, D is TRBD2 (6 bases). The CDR3 is 14 residues long. V was cut by 3 bases and J by 3 bases, with 12 bases left in between. The germline V gene encodes CDR1 KGHSH and CDR2 LQKENI. This CDR3 is CASSPMGGFYEQYF. The DNA for the CDR3 is TGTGCCAGCTCACCTATGGGGGGATTCTACGAGCAGTACTTC.